The 14 T cell receptor beta chains listed next were all sequenced from one sample in a study of blood T cells in healthy people across ages (dated by TCRdb to 2014 to 2015). Library creation used 5' RACE. The listed sequencing device is Illumina HiSeq 2500. A second PCR of roughly 7 to 11 cycles was performed with a sample-barcoded 5' primer and a J-beta primer mix. In-frame beta chains were kept once TCRdb had trimmed the public reads at Q25 with fastp and called clones with MiXCR. Every entry covers one CDR3 protein and lists the most common genes and DNA from its rows. The sample table records nearly 1 million distinct CDR3 sequences; roughly 51% of these occur just once. The ten largest clones represent about 20% of the sample. The sample comprised blood. The receptors shown here come from a woman aged 55-69 years in good health.

The chain couples TRBV6-2 or TRBV6-3 to TRBJ2-5; 11 bases line up with TRBD1. The CDR3 loop spans 14 amino acids. The germline gives CDR1 MNHEY, CDR2 SVGEGT. V lost 7 bases and J lost 11; bases outside the gene matches: 12. The chain's CDR3 is CASTSGQGAGEQYF. CDR3 nucleotide sequence: TGTGCCAGCACCTCCGGACAGGGGGCAGGGGAGCAGTACTTC.

The chain combines TRBV9 with TRBJ2-3; 7 nucleotides align to TRBD2. Germline CDR1 reads SGDLS; CDR2 reads YYNGEE. V lost 0 bases to trimming and J lost 2 bases; unmatched junction nucleotides: 9. The CDR3 is 17 residues long. This CDR3 reads CASSVVPAGHDTDTQYF. Written as DNA, the CDR3 is TGTGCCAGCAGCGTAGTTCCAGCGGGGCATGACACAGATACGCAGTATTTT.

CDR3 bases: TGTGCCAGCAGCTTATGGGGAGGGGGCACAGATACGCAGTATTTT. Translating gives CASSLWGGGTDTQYF. The chain is built from TRBV7-2 and TRBJ2-3, with TRBD2 identical over 7 bases. The CDR3 extends over 15 amino acids. Germline loops: CDR1 SGHTA, CDR2 FQGNSA. Losses at the gene ends were 2 bases for V and 1 base for J; bases not matched to a gene: 3.

V gene TRBV6-1 combines with J gene TRBJ2-3, with 7 nucleotides matching TRBD1. Germline-derived CDR1 and CDR2 are MNHNS and SASEGT. This CDR3 contains 14 residues. V trimming: 11 bases; J trimming: 0 bases; junction bases outside the gene matches: 8. CDR3 sequence: CAGKTGLSTDTQYF. Here the CDR3 DNA reads TGTGCCGGAAAGACAGGGTTAAGCACAGATACGCAGTATTTT.

This clonotype was seen only a few times. This chain links TRBV7-2 with TRBJ1-2; TRBD1 matches at 11 bases. V lost 5 bases to trimming and J lost 8 bases; unmatched junction nucleotides: 7. The germline V gene has CDR1 SGHTA and CDR2 FQGNSA. There are 14 residues in the CDR3. CDR3 nucleotides: TGTGCCAGCAGCCCCTGGACAGGGGGCTACGGCTACACCTTC. It yields the protein CASSPWTGGYGYTF.

This clonotype was observed a handful of times. This rearrangement joins TRBV2 to TRBJ2-4, with a possible D match to TRBD2 (6 bases). Trimming stripped 7 bases from V and 8 bases from J, with 12 bases between. Per the germline V gene, CDR1 is SNHLY and CDR2 is FYNNEI. The CDR3 has 12 residues. In DNA form, the CDR3 reads TGTGCCAGCACTGGGGGGTGGGACATTCAGTACTTC. Protein sequence: CASTGGWDIQYF.

The J gene is TRBJ2-7, the V gene TRBV20-1, with 8 bases aligning to TRBD2. Trimming cost V 3 bases and J 3 bases; bases outside gene matches: 10. The germline gives CDR1 DFQATT, CDR2 SNEGSKA (reference sequence). The CDR3 runs to 15 residues. This chain's CDR3 is CSASGRGGGRYEQYF. The CDR3 DNA follows: TGCAGTGCTAGTGGTCGGGGGGGAGGACGCTACGAGCAGTACTTC.

The J gene is TRBJ2-1, the V gene TRBV20-1; 14 nucleotides agree with TRBD2. The CDR3 sequence is 15 residues long. Germline CDR1 DFQATT, CDR2 SNEGSKA (reference sequence). V lost 1 base to trimming and J lost 13 bases; unmatched junction nucleotides: 9. CDR3 sequence: CSARAGTSGSSDQFF. CDR3 DNA: TGCAGTGCTAGAGCCGGGACTAGCGGGAGTTCCGATCAGTTCTTC.

This chain links TRBV4-3 with TRBJ2-4, with D possibly TRBD1 on 6 matching bases. V was trimmed by 2 bases and J by 9 bases, leaving 14 bases between them. The CDR3 totals 14 residues. Germline lookup yields CDR1 LGHNA and CDR2 YSLEER. CDR3 region: CASSQTPGVGIQYF. As DNA, the CDR3 is TGCGCCAGCAGCCAAACGCCAGGGGTCGGCATTCAGTACTTC.

The gene calls are TRBV29-1 and TRBJ2-5; a possible D gene is TRBD2 (6 bases). The germline V gene has CDR1 SQVTM and CDR2 ANQGSEA. Trimming pared 4 bases from V and 3 bases from J, leaving 15 bases between. The CDR3 length is 14 residues. CDR3 in DNA: TGCAGCGTTGGGGGAGGTTATGGGGAAGAGACCCAGTACTTC. Residues: CSVGGGYGEETQYF.

This chain uses TRBV20-1 with TRBJ2-7; no clear D. There are 11 residues in the CDR3. Germline V gene lookup returns CDR1 DFQATT and CDR2 SNEGSKA (reference sequence). The CDR3 DNA sequence: TGCAGCGCCTCGCTGGCCTACGAGCAGTACTTC. It yields the protein CSASLAYEQYF.

A single count supports this clonotype. This chain uses TRBV5-1 with TRBJ2-7, with D maybe TRBD2 (6 bases). With the DNA end fitting TRBJ2-5 better, the J assignment may be wrong. The germline V gene encodes CDR1 SGHRS and CDR2 YFSETQ. There are 17 residues in the CDR3. As DNA, the CDR3 is TGCGCCAGCAGCTCCCCGGTCTATACGGGAGAGGCAGAGACCCAGTACTTC. Amino acids: CASSSPVYTGEAETQYF.

V and J are TRBV28 and TRBJ1-4; D might be TRBD1 (5 bases). CDR1 is MDHEN and CDR2 is SYDVKM in the germline V gene. This CDR3 region has 16 residues. V was pared by 6 bases and J by 0 bases, with 14 bases between. This chain's CDR3 is CASRYGGGATNEKLFF. CDR3 bases: TGTGCCAGCAGATATGGGGGTGGCGCAACTAATGAAAAACTGTTTTTT.

This clonotype was recorded a few times. The chain uses TRBV27 and TRBJ2-3; no reliable D call. The V end lost 4 bases, the J end lost 9 bases, and 17 bases lay between the germline ends. This CDR3 region has 14 residues. Looked up from germline, CDR1 is MNHEY and CDR2 is SMNVEV (reference sequence). The CDR3 nucleotides are TGTGCCAGCAGTTCGGGCTCCCTCATGGGGACGCAGTATTTT. It yields the protein CASSSGSLMGTQYF.